This TCR beta chain derives from a study of CD8 T cells in ankylosing spondylitis (dated 2017 in TCRdb). Concerning the study at large: The study profiled T cell receptor beta repertoires in healthy donors and ankylosing spondylitis patients to find disease-linked TCR variants. Peripheral blood was sampled, and synovial fluid was additionally collected from ankylosing spondylitis patients. The full study cohort comprised around 23 ankylosing spondylitis patients and 85 to 120 healthy donors. General findings and caveats noted by the study authors: A CD8+ phenotype was shown by the disease-linked clones, which were found at relatively low frequencies in peripheral blood. Significant enrichment of the disease-linked clones was reported in matched synovial fluid samples from ankylosing spondylitis patients. Some motif variants were previously reported in synovial fluid and blood of reactive arthritis patients, suggesting common disease-initiation mechanisms. Blood from ankylosing spondylitis patients appeared to be characterized by a TCR beta motif made up of under ten highly homologous amino acid variants.

Its CDR3 holds 14 amino acids, cysteine through phenylalanine. The sequence is cut down to CDR3 DNA, 42 bases in frame from base 1. CDR1 and CDR2 are drawn from the germline V gene: SQVTM, ANQGSEA. The germline V and J ends show losses of 6 bases and 5 bases respectively, and no gene match explains 9 bases of the junction. As for this clonotype: It lacks a known antigen. Nothing much larger sits one base from this clone, and base qualities are not available.

TCRdb lists the instrument as Illumina HiSeq 2500. TCR beta libraries were prepared by quantitative 5'-RACE with molecular barcodes. As for how the authors treated the data: A new computational method, built on a probabilistic model of VDJ rearrangement, was used to identify disease-linked TCR variants. TCRdb ran its own pipeline on the public reads, namely fastp trimming at Q25 and MiXCR clone calling, and kept in-frame beta chains. Records with the same CDR3 protein are collapsed into one entry carrying the most frequent genes and DNA. TCRdb's processing, not the authors', yielded these V and J calls. In this sample the table shows some 130,000 distinct CDR3 sequences, more than 5.5% of which occur a single time. The top ten clonotypes cover around 11% of the sample.

Recombination joined TRBV29-1 with TRBJ2-1; 8 junctional bases match TRBD2. The specimen sequenced was blood, either unsorted or a sorted T cell fraction (not recorded which). The receptor's source is a female donor with ankylosing spondylitis or in good health (not recorded which). The bases are TGCAGCGTGGGAGGGCTAGCGGGCCACAATGAGCAGTTCTTC. This encodes CSVGGLAGHNEQFF.